This entry lists 21 T cell receptor beta chains sequenced from one sample in a study of blood T cell repertoires in COVID-19 (dated by TCRdb to about 2020). Libraries were prepared through the immunoSEQ multiplex PCR assay. Not all clones reach the TCRdb copy of this immuneACCESS table, which keeps in-frame sequences only. Checked studies attribute under half of the gap to unresolved V genes and leave the rest unexplained. For this sample there are about 130,000 clones; roughly 80% appear just once. The biggest ten clones account for around 5.5% of the sample. The material sequenced was peripheral blood. The receptors were sampled from a man in his sixties with acute or convalescent COVID-19.

This sequence joins TRBV5-1 and TRBJ1-1; D may be TRBD1 (6 bases). V lost 8 bases, J lost 2 bases, and 19 bases lay in between. The CDR3 is 15 residues long. CDR1 is SGHRS, CDR2 YFSETQ, per germline. The CDR3 sequence is CASKDGQLINTEAFF. Here the CDR3 DNA reads TGCGCCAGTAAGGATGGACAGCTTATCAACACTGAAGCTTTCTTT. Full variable domain (remainder filled in from reference TRBV5-1 and TRBJ1-1): KAGVTQTPRYLIKTRGQQVTLSCSPISGHRSVSWYQQTPGQGLQFLFEYFSETQRNKGNFPGRFSGRQFSNSRSEMNVSTLELGDSALYLCASKDGQLINTEAFFGQGTRLTVV.

The J gene is TRBJ2-4, the V gene TRBV2; weak D call: TRBD2 (6 bases). This CDR3 region has 17 residues. Germline lookup yields CDR1 SNHLY and CDR2 FYNNEI. Deletions cut 7 bases from V and 0 bases from J, with 19 bases between. DNA of the CDR3: TGTGCCAGCACCCCGGGGGTCTTAACACGAGCCAAAAACATTCAGTACTTC. Its translation: CASTPGVLTRAKNIQYF.

The J gene is TRBJ2-1, the V gene TRBV28; D remains ambiguous. V was shortened by 4 bases and J by 6 bases, with 13 bases between the two germline ends. The CDR3 contains 14 residues. The germline V gene has CDR1 MDHEN and CDR2 SYDVKM. CDR3 in DNA: TGTGCCAGCAGTTCGACGACCGGCGGCAATGAGCAGTTCTTC. Translating gives CASSSTTGGNEQFF.

The V call is TRBV7-2, the J call TRBJ2-1, with D tentatively TRBD2 (6 bases). V lost 8 bases, J lost 2 bases, and 16 bases lay in between. CDR1 and CDR2 from the germline V gene are SGHTA and FQGNSA. The CDR3 consists of 15 residues. This chain's CDR3 is CASRPSSEAYNEQFF. CDR3 DNA: TGTGCCAGCCGGCCGTCTAGCGAGGCCTACAATGAGCAGTTCTTC.

This chain uses TRBV14 with TRBJ2-1; D is perhaps TRBD1 (5 bases). V was trimmed by 5 bases and J by 4 bases, leaving 12 bases between them. Per germline, CDR1 SGHDN and CDR2 FVKESK. CDR3 size: 14 residues. DNA of the CDR3: TGTGCCAGCAGCAACCGGACAACTTACAATGAGCAGTTCTTC. Translating gives CASSNRTTYNEQFF.

The genes are TRBV7-6 and TRBJ2-1; TRBD2 aligns across 8 bases. Losses at the gene ends were 6 bases for V and 7 bases for J; bases not matched to a gene: 20. The CDR3 sequence is 18 residues long. CDR1 SGHVS and CDR2 FNYEAQ come from the germline V gene. CDR3 sequence reads: CASSNTLLTSEKANEQFF. The CDR3 DNA follows: TGTGCCAGCAGTAACACCCTCCTGACTAGCGAGAAGGCGAATGAGCAGTTCTTC.

This chain uses TRBV19 with TRBJ2-3; the D gene is possibly TRBD2 (5 bases). CDR1 LNHDA and CDR2 SQIVND come from the germline V gene (reference sequence). The V end was cut by 4 bases, the J end by 2 bases, with 10 bases between. The CDR3 length is 14 residues. CDR3: CASSRESPTDTQYF. The CDR3 DNA reads as TGTGCCAGTAGTAGGGAGTCCCCCACAGATACGCAGTATTTT. Together with reference TRBV19 and TRBJ2-3, the CDR3 gives the full variable domain: DGGITQSPKYLFRKEGQNVTLSCEQNLNHDAMYWYRQDPGQGLRLIYYSQIVNDFQKGDIAEGYSVSREKKESFPLTVTSAQKNPTAFYLCASSRESPTDTQYFGPGTRLTVL.

CDR3 nucleotides: TGTGGCGGGAGTCGGCCGACTAGCACAGATACGCAGTATTTT. It encodes CGGSRPTSTDTQYF. V is TRBV30 and J is TRBJ2-3; 7 bases agree with TRBD2. The germline V gene encodes CDR1 GTSNPN and CDR2 SVGIG (reference sequence). The CDR3 runs to 14 residues.

The V call is TRBV27, the J call TRBJ1-2; weak D call: TRBD1 (6 bases). V lost 4 bases, J lost 4 bases, and 13 bases lay in between. Per germline, CDR1 MNHEY and CDR2 SMNVEV (reference sequence). This CDR3 is built from 14 residues. The CDR3 nucleotides read TGTGCCAGCAGTTCAGGGTTACAGGGCTATGGCTACACCTTC. Translation: CASSSGLQGYGYTF.

This sequence joins TRBV14 and TRBJ2-7, with D unresolved. From germline, CDR1 is SGHDN and CDR2 FVKESK. Trimming cost V 1 base and J 1 base, with 11 bases left between them. The CDR3 has 15 residues. The CDR3 coding sequence is TGTGCCAGCAGCCAAGCCTTGGCAGGATCCTACGAGCAGTACTTC. It translates to CASSQALAGSYEQYF.

The V gene is TRBV29-1, the J gene TRBJ2-6, with D possibly matching TRBD1 (6 bases). V was clipped by 8 bases and J by 4 bases, with 12 bases between them. Germline V gene data show CDR1 as SQVTM and CDR2 as ANQGSEA. This CDR3 spans 13 amino acids. Written as DNA, the CDR3 is TGCAGCTTCAGGGGTGCCGGGGCCAACGTCCTGACTTTC. It codes for CSFRGAGANVLTF.

The chain uses TRBV9 and TRBJ1-2; D call uncertain. Germline V CDR1 and CDR2: SGDLS, YYNGEE. Trimming took off 3 bases at V and 0 bases at J, with 3 bases between the two ends. This CDR3 region has 12 residues. The CDR3 coding sequence is TGTGCCAGCAGCGCTGCTAACTATGGCTACACCTTC. It codes for CASSAANYGYTF.

The CDR3 nucleotides are TGCGCCAGCAGCTTGGAAGGGGGGGCCTCCAATGAGCAGTTCTTC. Its translation is CASSLEGGASNEQFF. J is TRBJ2-1 and V is TRBV5-1, with a possible D match to TRBD2 (7 bases). This CDR3 comprises 15 residues. CDR1 is SGHRS, CDR2 YFSETQ, per germline. Trimming left V 0 bases short and J 6 bases short, with 13 bases between.

The chain has TRBV11-2 and TRBJ1-2; D gene unclear. Germline V lookup: CDR1 SGHAT, CDR2 FQNNGV. This CDR3 spans 14 amino acids. The V end lost 5 bases, the J end lost 4 bases, and 14 bases lay between the germline ends. This CDR3 is CASSPAADIYGYTF. CDR3 coding DNA: TGTGCCAGCAGCCCAGCGGCAGATATCTATGGCTACACCTTC.

The V call is TRBV5-1, the J call TRBJ2-7; D perhaps matches TRBD1 (5 bases). The germline V and J ends were trimmed by 2 bases and 5 bases, with 11 bases remaining between them. Germline values: CDR1 SGHRS, CDR2 YFSETQ. The CDR3 runs 13 residues. The CDR3: CASSFGAKDEQYF. The DNA for the CDR3 is TGCGCCAGCAGCTTTGGGGCGAAGGACGAGCAGTACTTC.

This clone has only a few counts. The chain employs TRBV14 and TRBJ2-1; TRBD2 agrees at 7 bases. Trimming at V came to 0 bases and at J to 6 bases, leaving 11 bases not matched to a gene. CDR1 SGHDN and CDR2 FVKESK come from the germline V gene. The CDR3 totals 17 residues. The CDR3 DNA is TGTGCCAGCAGCCAAGATTGGGCCCAGCGGGGACGCAATGAGCAGTTCTTC. This codes for CASSQDWAQRGRNEQFF.

The DNA of the CDR3 is TGTGCCAGCAGCCCCAGGCAGGGGGCTCCTAATGAAAAACTGTTTTTT. This sequence encodes CASSPRQGAPNEKLFF. The chain links TRBV11-2 to TRBJ1-4; TRBD1 matches at 8 bases. Trimming at V came to 5 bases and at J to 3 bases, leaving 8 bases not matched to a gene. Germline V lookup: CDR1 SGHAT, CDR2 FQNNGV. CDR3 length: 16 amino acids.

This clone came up a few times. The chain carries TRBV10-3 and TRBJ2-7; 9 bases map to TRBD1. Germline lookup yields CDR1 ENHRY and CDR2 SYGVKD. The CDR3 is made up of 15 amino acids. V was pared by 4 bases and J by 4 bases, with 8 bases of the junction left unmatched. The CDR3 here is CAISGLTGGWYEQYF. The CDR3 DNA is TGTGCCATCAGTGGGTTAACAGGGGGCTGGTACGAGCAGTACTTC.

Only one count was recorded for this clone. The J gene is TRBJ1-4, the V gene TRBV5-1; possible D gene TRBD1, 6 bases. The CDR3 contains 15 residues. CDR1 and CDR2 from the germline V gene are SGHRS and YFSETQ. V was clipped by 4 bases and J by 4 bases, with 14 bases between them. Here the CDR3 reads CASSPAGGDNEKLFF. CDR3 bases: TGCGCCAGCAGCCCAGCGGGGGGCGATAATGAAAAACTGTTTTTT.

The gene calls are TRBV29-1 and TRBJ2-5; D remains unclear. Trimming left V 6 bases short and J 1 base short, with 12 bases between. Germline CDR1 SQVTM, CDR2 ANQGSEA. The CDR3 consists of 13 residues. CDR3 coding DNA: TGCAGCGTCGAGGCGGCGGTCCAAGAGACCCAGTACTTC. It specifies CSVEAAVQETQYF. The full variable domain, rest sourced from reference TRBV29-1 and TRBJ2-5, is SAVISQKPSRDICQRGTSLTIQCQVDSQVTMMFWYRQQPGQSLTLIATANQGSEATYESGFVIDKFPISRPNLTFSTLTVSNMSPEDSSIYLCSVEAAVQETQYFGPGTRLLVL.

The J gene is TRBJ2-2, the V gene TRBV21-1; the listed D gene, TRBD2, was not tested against the DNA. TRBV21-1 is assigned pseudogene status. The CDR3 has 15 amino acids. The CDR3 coding sequence is TGTGCCAGCAGAAATCCGGCTAGCGGTACCGGGGAGCTGTTTTTT. Its translation is CASRNPASGTGELFF.